Presented here are 10 T cell receptor beta chains from one specimen sequenced in a study of T cell clones after liver transplantation. Assay used: immunoSEQ multiplex PCR; TCRdb lists only in-frame clones, some missing. This repertoire shows about 20,000 clones, around 75% found once; its top ten account for 35%. The specimen was CD8+ T cells from blood, collected around 4.5 years after liver transplant. The receptor set was obtained from a human patient who received a liver transplant. Some T cells may be the graft donor's.

By sample share, this clone is medium-sized. The chain joins TRBV2 to TRBJ1-2; tentatively, D is TRBD1 (6 bases). V lost 3 bases, J lost 5 bases, and 13 bases lay in between. There are 14 residues in the CDR3. Germline V lookup: CDR1 SNHLY, CDR2 FYNNEI. Written as DNA, the CDR3 is TGTGCCAGCAGTGATAGTTTGGGGGCATATGGCTACACCTTC. Translating it yields CASSDSLGAYGYTF.

The chain combines TRBV7-2 with TRBJ2-1; 10 bases align to TRBD2. The CDR3 extends over 15 amino acids. J was trimmed by 5 bases and V by 5 bases; bases with no gene match: 6. Looked up from germline, CDR1 is SGHTA and CDR2 is FQGNSA. This CDR3 is CASSPSGGAHNEQFF. The CDR3 DNA follows: TGTGCCAGCAGCCCAAGCGGGGGGGCCCACAATGAGCAGTTCTTC.

The chain recombines TRBV5-8 with TRBJ1-4; no firm D call. The germline gives CDR1 SGHTS, CDR2 YDEGEE. CDR3 length equals 14 residues. The CDR3 spells CAPGTDATNEKLFF. DNA for the CDR3: TGTGCTCCTGGAACAGATGCAACTAATGAAAAACTGTTTTTT.

The J gene is TRBJ2-1, the V gene TRBV7-3; weak D call: TRBD2 (7 bases). V lost 8 bases to trimming and J lost 7 bases, with 18 bases between them. This CDR3 is 14 amino acids long. Germline values: CDR1 SGHTA, CDR2 FQGTGA. CDR3 DNA sequence: TGTGCCAGCGAGAAGTTCGGGGGGCAGAATGAGCAGTTCTTC. It encodes CASEKFGGQNEQFF.

This clone was counted a single time. The V call is TRBV5-6, the J call TRBJ1-4, with D unresolved. In germline, CDR1 is SGHDT, CDR2 YYEEEE. The length of the CDR3 is 15 residues. Trimming cost V 1 base and J 4 bases, with 11 bases left between them. CDR3 sequence: CASSLRVPINEKLFF. In nucleotides, the CDR3 is TGTGCCAGCAGCTTGCGGGTCCCCATTAATGAAAAACTGTTTTTT.

The chain has TRBV11-2 and TRBJ1-2; D gene uncertain. V was shortened by 1 base and J by 0 bases, with 9 bases between the two germline ends. From germline, CDR1 is SGHAT and CDR2 FQNNGV. This CDR3 is 15 amino acids long. CDR3 nucleotides: TGTGCCAGCAGCTTAGGGGCAGTCTCTAACTATGGCTACACCTTC. Its protein is CASSLGAVSNYGYTF. The complete variable domain, with remaining parts taken from reference TRBV11-2 and TRBJ1-2, reads EAGVAQSPRYKIIEKRQSVAFWCNPISGHATLYWYQQILGQGPKLLIQFQNNGVVDDSQLPKDRFSAERLKGVDSTLKIQPAKLEDSAVYLCASSLGAVSNYGYTFGSGTRLTVV.

This chain connects TRBV6-4 to TRBJ2-2; 12 positions agree with TRBD2. There are 15 residues in the CDR3. Trimming at V came to 8 bases and at J to 6 bases, leaving 7 bases not matched to a gene. Germline V gene data show CDR1 as MRHNA and CDR2 as SNTAGT. CDR3 coding DNA: TGTGCCAGCGAAAAGACTAGCGGGGGATCCGGGGAGCTGTTTTTT. Protein: CASEKTSGGSGELFF.

This rearrangement joins TRBV2 to TRBJ1-6, with a weak D call TRBD1 (6 bases). CDR1 is SNHLY, CDR2 FYNNEI, per germline. The CDR3 runs to 15 residues. The V end was cut by 3 bases, the J end by 13 bases, with 19 bases between. CDR3 in amino acids: CASSDVFRGASPLHF. CDR3 coding DNA: TGTGCCAGCAGTGACGTGTTCAGGGGCGCTTCGCCCCTCCACTTT.

The J gene is TRBJ2-7, the V gene TRBV27; TRBD1 aligns across 7 bases. This CDR3 is 15 amino acids long. Trimming removed 7 bases from V and 0 bases from J; junction bases left unmatched: 9. Per the germline V gene, CDR1 is MNHEY and CDR2 is SMNVEV (reference sequence). Here the CDR3 DNA reads TGTGCCAGCACCTCCTCGGACAGGCCCTCCTACGAGCAGTACTTC. Amino acids: CASTSSDRPSYEQYF.

V is TRBV4-1 and J is TRBJ1-1, with TRBD1 as a possible D gene (5 bases). Trimming stripped 4 bases from V and 1 base from J, with 10 bases between. In germline, CDR1 is MGHRA, CDR2 YSYEKL. CDR3 length: 14 residues. The CDR3 nucleotides read TGCGCCAGCAGCCCATTAGGGGAGAACACTGAAGCTTTCTTT. Its protein product is CASSPLGENTEAFF.